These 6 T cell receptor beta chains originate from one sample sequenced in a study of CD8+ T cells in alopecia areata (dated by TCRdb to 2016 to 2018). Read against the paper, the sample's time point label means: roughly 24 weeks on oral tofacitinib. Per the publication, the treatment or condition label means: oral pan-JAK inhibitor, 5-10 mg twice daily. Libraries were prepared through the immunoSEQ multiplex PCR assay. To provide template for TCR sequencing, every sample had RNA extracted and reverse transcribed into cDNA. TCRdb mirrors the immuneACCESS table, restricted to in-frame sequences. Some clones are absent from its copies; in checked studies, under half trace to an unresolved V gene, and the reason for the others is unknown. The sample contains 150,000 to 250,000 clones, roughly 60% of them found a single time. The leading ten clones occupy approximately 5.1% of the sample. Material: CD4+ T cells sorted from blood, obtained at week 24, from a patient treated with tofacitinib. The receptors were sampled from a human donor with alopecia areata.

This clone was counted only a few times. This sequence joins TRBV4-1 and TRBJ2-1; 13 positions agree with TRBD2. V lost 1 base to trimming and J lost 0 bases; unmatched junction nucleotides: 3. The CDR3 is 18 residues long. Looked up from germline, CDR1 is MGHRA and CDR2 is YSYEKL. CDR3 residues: CASSQVTSGGFSYNEQFF. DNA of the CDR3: TGCGCCAGCAGCCAAGTGACTAGCGGGGGGTTCTCCTACAATGAGCAGTTCTTC.

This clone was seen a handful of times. The CDR3 DNA is TGTGCCAGCAGCTTAGCTAGCGCCGGGGAGACCCAGTACTTC. This encodes CASSLASAGETQYF. This chain uses TRBV7-9 with TRBJ2-5; possibly TRBD2 for D (5 bases). Germline assignment: CDR1 SEHNR and CDR2 FQNEAQ (reference sequence). V lost 0 bases, J lost 5 bases, and 10 bases lay in between. The CDR3 is 14 amino acids.

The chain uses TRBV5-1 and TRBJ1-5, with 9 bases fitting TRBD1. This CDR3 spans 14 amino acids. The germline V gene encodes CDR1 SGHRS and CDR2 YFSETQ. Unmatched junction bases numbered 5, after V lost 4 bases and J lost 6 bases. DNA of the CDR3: TGCGCCAGCAGCGAAGGACAGGGGTCTCAGCCCCAGCATTTT. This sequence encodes CASSEGQGSQPQHF.

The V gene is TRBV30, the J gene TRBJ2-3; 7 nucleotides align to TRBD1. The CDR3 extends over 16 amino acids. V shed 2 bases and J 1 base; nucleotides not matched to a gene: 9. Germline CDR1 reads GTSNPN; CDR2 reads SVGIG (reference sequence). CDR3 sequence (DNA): TGTGCCTGGAGTCTGTATGTGGGGACAGGCACAGATACGCAGTATTTT. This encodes CAWSLYVGTGTDTQYF.

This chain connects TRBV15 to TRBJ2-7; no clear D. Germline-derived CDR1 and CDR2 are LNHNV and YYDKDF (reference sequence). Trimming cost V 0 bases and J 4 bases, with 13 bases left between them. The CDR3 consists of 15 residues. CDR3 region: CATSREPVLGYEQYF. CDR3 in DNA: TGTGCCACCAGCAGAGAACCCGTCCTGGGGTACGAGCAGTACTTC.

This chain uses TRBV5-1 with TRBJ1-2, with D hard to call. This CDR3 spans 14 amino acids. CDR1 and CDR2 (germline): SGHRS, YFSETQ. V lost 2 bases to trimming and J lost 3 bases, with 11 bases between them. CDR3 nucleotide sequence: TGCGCCAGCAGCTTATATGGGGTCGACTATGGCTACACCTTC. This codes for CASSLYGVDYGYTF.